This is a list of T cell receptor beta chains from one sample in a study of T-cell memory formation after mild COVID-19. TCRdb recomputed calls from the 5' RACE reads with MiXCR, one row per CDR3 protein. In the table there are about 160,000 distinct CDR3 sequences, 31% of which are singletons. The source material was PBMCs or a T cell subset sorted from them (not recorded which). These receptors were taken from an adult woman who had mild COVID-19 (a few samples of this study predate the infection). Cell type and time point are not known. Both conserved end residues are part of each CDR3. D genes are given only for firm matches. Expanded clones get a size class; other rows say once, few or many, or leave the size out.

j_call | d_call | clone_size | v_call | cdr3_aa | cdr3_nt
TRBJ2-3 | NA | few | TRBV12-3/TRBV12-4 | CASTPGFIGTDTQYF | TGTGCCAGCACCCCCGGTTTTATCGGAACAGATACGCAGTATTTT
TRBJ2-7 | NA | NA | TRBV13 | CASSLGLTEQYF | TGTGCCAGCAGCTTAGGCCTCACTGAGCAGTACTTC
TRBJ1-3 | TRBD1 | NA | TRBV24-1 | CATSDWGQAGGNTIYF | TGTGCCACCAGTGATTGGGGACAGGCCGGGGGAAACACCATATATTTT
TRBJ2-7 | TRBD1 | NA | TRBV7-6 | CASSPPGTGGAEQYF | TGTGCCAGCAGCCCTCCCGGGACAGGGGGCGCCGAGCAGTACTTC
TRBJ2-7 | NA | NA | TRBV6-5 | CASSQWESGSSQQYF | TGTGCCAGCAGTCAATGGGAGTCAGGATCCAGCCAGCAGTACTTC
TRBJ1-1 | NA | NA | TRBV5-1 | CASSRDSMNTEAFF | TGCGCCAGCAGCCGCGACAGTATGAACACTGAAGCTTTCTTT
TRBJ2-4 | TRBD2 | NA | TRBV4-2 | CASTPGGSALAKNIQYF | TGTGCCAGCACTCCCGGCGGGAGCGCCTTAGCCAAAAACATTCAGTACTTC
TRBJ1-3 | NA | NA | TRBV7-9 | CASSTSWGSSGNTIYF | TGTGCCAGCAGCACCAGTTGGGGGAGCTCTGGAAACACCATATATTTT
TRBJ2-7 | NA | NA | TRBV15 | CATSSVRGQGYEQYF | TGTGCCACCAGCAGTGTTCGCGGGCAGGGGTACGAGCAGTACTTC
TRBJ2-2 | NA | NA | TRBV5-1 | CASSPPSIGELFF | TGCGCCAGCAGCCCACCGAGTATTGGGGAGCTGTTTTTT
TRBJ1-4 | TRBD1 | NA | TRBV20-1 | CSARGGGQVREKLFF | TGCAGTGCTAGAGGAGGGGGACAGGTCCGGGAAAAACTGTTTTTT
TRBJ2-7 | NA | few | TRBV27 | CASSLAGSSYEQYF | TGTGCCAGCAGTTTAGCGGGAAGTTCGTACGAGCAGTACTTC
TRBJ2-3 | TRBD2 | NA | TRBV11-2 | CASSFLAGGADTQYF | TGTGCCAGCAGCTTTTTAGCGGGGGGGGCAGATACGCAGTATTTT
TRBJ2-7 | TRBD2 | NA | TRBV10-3 | CAISPIAGLSYEQYF | TGTGCCATCAGTCCAATAGCGGGGTTATCCTACGAGCAGTACTTC
TRBJ2-1 | NA | NA | TRBV24-1 | CATSDVQRNEQFF | TGTGCCACCAGTGATGTTCAGCGAAATGAGCAGTTCTTC
TRBJ2-1 | NA | few | TRBV5-1 | CASSDGTWGGNEQFF | TGCGCCAGCAGCGACGGGACTTGGGGCGGCAATGAGCAGTTCTTC
TRBJ1-1 | NA | few | TRBV20-1 | CSAQETGRGTEAFF | TGCAGTGCTCAGGAAACAGGCCGGGGCACTGAAGCTTTCTTT
TRBJ2-3 | TRBD2 | NA | TRBV5-1 | CASSSLAGSDTQYF | TGCGCCAGCAGCTCGCTAGCGGGGTCGGATACGCAGTATTTT
TRBJ1-1 | NA | few | TRBV10-2 | CASSRISMNTEAFF | TGCGCCAGCAGCAGGATTTCCATGAACACTGAAGCTTTCTTT
TRBJ2-7 | NA | few | TRBV7-9 | CASSSGLYEQYF | TGTGCCAGCAGTTCGGGGCTTTACGAGCAGTACTTC
TRBJ2-3 | TRBD2 | few | TRBV29-1 | CSVQRGLAATDTQYF | TGCAGCGTTCAAAGAGGGCTAGCGGCCACAGATACGCAGTATTTT
TRBJ2-3 | NA | few | TRBV7-9 | CASSLTGLVTDTQYF | TGTGCCAGCAGCTTAACAGGGCTCGTCACAGATACGCAGTATTTT
TRBJ2-1 | TRBD2 | NA | TRBV29-1 | CSVGGTSGGNEQFF | TGCAGCGTTGGGGGGACTAGCGGGGGCAATGAGCAGTTCTTC
TRBJ1-1 | TRBD1 | few | TRBV7-8 | CASSFSGTVNTEAFF | TGTGCCAGCAGCTTCTCCGGGACAGTGAACACTGAAGCTTTCTTT
TRBJ1-1 | NA | NA | TRBV29-1 | CSDGDNEAFF | TGCAGCGACGGTGACAATGAAGCTTTCTTT
TRBJ1-3 | NA | few | TRBV15 | CATRGSGNTIYF | TGTGCCACCAGGGGCTCTGGAAACACCATATATTTT
TRBJ2-7 | NA | many | TRBV12-3/TRBV12-4 | CASSLAGLEGNEQYF | TGTGCCAGCAGTTTAGCGGGACTGGAAGGGAACGAGCAGTACTTC
TRBJ2-5 | TRBD2 | NA | TRBV4-3 | CASSQDSPTSGQETQYF | TGCGCCAGCAGCCAAGATTCCCCCACTAGCGGCCAAGAGACCCAGTACTTC
TRBJ2-1 | TRBD2 | NA | TRBV14 | CASSATLAGSYNEQFF | TGTGCCAGCAGCGCTACCCTAGCGGGAAGCTACAATGAGCAGTTCTTC
TRBJ2-1 | NA | NA | TRBV12-3/TRBV12-4 | CASSWGASYNEQFF | TGTGCCAGCAGTTGGGGGGCCTCCTACAATGAGCAGTTCTTC
TRBJ2-1 | TRBD2 | NA | TRBV7-9 | CASSLPKGLAGYNEQFF | TGTGCCAGCAGCTTACCCAAGGGGCTAGCGGGCTACAATGAGCAGTTCTTC
TRBJ2-7 | NA | few | TRBV20-1 | CSAREVVGETDGYEQYF | TGCAGTGCTAGAGAGGTAGTCGGGGAGACGGACGGCTACGAGCAGTACTTC
TRBJ2-7 | TRBD2 | NA | TRBV5-1 | CASSAGLAGEQYF | TGCGCCAGCAGCGCCGGACTAGCTGGCGAGCAGTACTTC
TRBJ2-5 | NA | NA | TRBV24-1 | CATSDAGLQETQYF | TGTGCCACCAGTGATGCGGGGCTGCAAGAGACCCAGTACTTC
TRBJ1-5 | NA | NA | TRBV7-9 | CASSLGGDSNQPQHF | TGTGCCAGCAGCTTAGGGGGGGATAGCAATCAGCCCCAGCATTTT
TRBJ2-1 | NA | few | TRBV30 | CAWTSYSEGGTQWFF | TGTGCCTGGACATCATACTCTGAGGGCGGAACTCAATGGTTCTTC
TRBJ2-7 | NA | few | TRBV12-3/TRBV12-4 | CASSPGFYEQYF | TGTGCCAGCAGCCCGGGATTCTACGAGCAGTACTTC
TRBJ1-5 | NA | NA | TRBV30 | CAWTPGTYSNQPQHF | TGTGCCTGGACTCCGGGGACCTATAGCAATCAGCCCCAGCATTTT
TRBJ1-2 | TRBD1 | once | TRBV7-9 | CASSLGTGDGYTF | TGTGCCAGCAGCTTGGGGACAGGAGATGGCTACACCTTC
TRBJ2-1 | NA | few | TRBV7-2 | CASSLVGAGRGSYNEQFF | TGTGCCAGCAGCTTAGTTGGGGCAGGGCGGGGCTCCTACAATGAGCAGTTCTTC
TRBJ2-5 | TRBD2 | few | TRBV4-2 | CASSHVLAEQETQYF | TGTGCCAGCAGCCATGTACTAGCGGAACAAGAGACCCAGTACTTC
TRBJ2-1 | NA | few | TRBV6-2/TRBV6-3 | CASSLQGEGYNEQFF | TGTGCCAGCAGTCTTCAGGGAGAAGGGTACAATGAGCAGTTCTTC
TRBJ2-1 | NA | few | TRBV6-6 | CASSPKDFSYNEQFF | TGTGCCAGCAGCCCCAAGGACTTCTCCTACAATGAGCAGTTCTTC
TRBJ2-5 | TRBD1 | NA | TRBV7-9 | CASSRGQGGETQYF | TGTGCCAGCAGCCGGGGACAGGGCGGGGAGACCCAGTACTTC
TRBJ2-2 | NA | few | TRBV7-3 | CASSLSSGGYTGELFF | TGTGCCAGCAGCTTATCTTCCGGGGGTTACACCGGGGAGCTGTTTTTT
TRBJ1-1 | NA | few | TRBV3-1 | CASSRSGTGFMNTEAFF | TGTGCCAGCAGCCGATCCGGGACGGGCTTCATGAACACTGAAGCTTTCTTT
TRBJ2-1 | NA | few | TRBV4-3 | CASSLRTNNEQFF | TGCGCCAGCAGCCTTCGGACTAACAATGAGCAGTTCTTC
TRBJ2-3 | NA | few | TRBV4-3 | CASSQDISGSTEIGVDTQYF | TGCGCCAGCAGCCAAGATATTTCTGGATCGACAGAGATTGGTGTAGATACGCAGTATTTT
TRBJ1-1 | TRBD1 | few | TRBV3-1 | CASSPLRTGDTEAFF | TGTGCCAGCAGCCCTCTACGGACAGGGGACACTGAAGCTTTCTTT
TRBJ2-2 | TRBD2 | NA | TRBV4-2 | CASSFGLAGGTNTGELFF | TGTGCCAGCAGTTTCGGACTAGCGGGAGGGACGAACACCGGGGAGCTGTTTTTT
TRBJ2-5 | TRBD2 | few | TRBV5-1 | CASSLVGGVQETQYF | TGCGCCAGCAGCTTGGTCGGGGGGGTCCAAGAGACCCAGTACTTC
TRBJ1-2 | NA | NA | TRBV12-3/TRBV12-4 | CASSPSRLGYTF | TGTGCCAGCAGCCCCTCTAGGCTGGGCTACACCTTC
TRBJ1-3 | NA | NA | TRBV19 | CASSPGLTDSGNTIYF | TGTGCCAGTAGCCCGGGACTCACAGACTCTGGAAACACCATATATTTT
TRBJ2-7 | NA | once | TRBV5-1 | CASSLYDRAYEQYF | TGCGCCAGCAGCTTGTACGACAGAGCCTACGAGCAGTACTTC
TRBJ1-5 | NA | NA | TRBV7-8 | CASSLGVVTQGGQPQHF | TGTGCCAGCAGCTTAGGAGTGGTAACACAGGGAGGCCAGCCCCAGCATTTT
TRBJ2-7 | TRBD1 | NA | TRBV29-1 | CSVGRQGLHEQYF | TGCAGCGTTGGTCGACAGGGGTTACACGAGCAGTACTTC
TRBJ1-3 | NA | NA | TRBV12-3/TRBV12-4 | CASSSLGGGKDTIYF | TGTGCCAGCAGTTCCCTAGGGGGGGGGAAAGACACCATATATTTT
TRBJ2-1 | TRBD2 | few | TRBV20-1 | CSAVTSGTLNEQFF | TGCAGTGCTGTGACTAGCGGGACTTTGAATGAGCAGTTCTTC
TRBJ2-7 | NA | few | TRBV6-2/TRBV6-3 | CASSYLPGLIYEQYF | TGTGCCAGCAGTTACTTGCCGGGACTCATTTACGAGCAGTACTTC
TRBJ1-1 | NA | NA | TRBV5-4 | CASSLAGGEGTEAFF | TGTGCCAGCAGCTTGGCCGGAGGGGAGGGCACTGAAGCTTTCTTT